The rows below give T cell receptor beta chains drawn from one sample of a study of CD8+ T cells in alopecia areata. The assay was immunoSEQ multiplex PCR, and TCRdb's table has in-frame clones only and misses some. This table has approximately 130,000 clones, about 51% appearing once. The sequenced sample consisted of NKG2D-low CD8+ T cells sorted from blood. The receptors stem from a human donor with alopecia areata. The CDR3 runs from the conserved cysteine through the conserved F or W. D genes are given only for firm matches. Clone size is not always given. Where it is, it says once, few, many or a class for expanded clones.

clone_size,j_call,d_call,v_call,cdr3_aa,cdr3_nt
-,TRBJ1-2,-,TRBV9,CASSVGKTFVYGYTF,TGTGCCAGCAGCGTAGGCAAGACGTTTGTTTATGGCTACACCTTC
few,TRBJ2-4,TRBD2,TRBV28,CASSPGTTDIQYF,TGTGCCAGCAGTCCCGGGACTACCGACATTCAGTACTTC
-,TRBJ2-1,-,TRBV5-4,CASSLATMTEEQFF,TGTGCCAGCAGCTTGGCCACAATGACGGAGGAGCAGTTCTTC
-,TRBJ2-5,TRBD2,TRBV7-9,CASSLASGSLYSETQYF,TGTGCCAGCAGCTTAGCTAGCGGGAGTCTATATTCGGAGACCCAGTACTTC
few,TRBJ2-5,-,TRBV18,CASSPWTEETQYF,TGTGCCAGCTCACCTTGGACAGAAGAGACCCAGTACTTC
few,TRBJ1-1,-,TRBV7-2,CASSQTGRDTEAFF,TGTGCCAGCAGCCAAACAGGGAGGGACACTGAAGCTTTCTTT
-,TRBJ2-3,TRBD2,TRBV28,CASSLGSGITDTQYF,TGTGCCAGCAGTTTAGGTAGCGGGATAACAGATACGCAGTATTTT
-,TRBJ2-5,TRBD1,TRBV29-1,CSVPTGGVETQYF,TGCAGCGTTCCGACAGGGGGCGTGGAGACCCAGTACTTC
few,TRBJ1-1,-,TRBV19,CASTMGGITEAFF,TGTGCCAGTACGATGGGGGGGATCACTGAAGCTTTCTTT
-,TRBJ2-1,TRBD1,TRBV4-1,CASSQRTGYNEQFF,TGCGCCAGCAGCCAACGGACAGGGTACAATGAGCAGTTCTTC
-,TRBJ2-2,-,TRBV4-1,CASSQRTGELFF,TGCGCCAGCAGCCAACGCACCGGGGAGCTGTTTTTT
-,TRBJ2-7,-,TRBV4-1,CASSQGPMEQYF,TGCGCCAGCAGCCAAGGCCCAATGGAGCAGTACTTC
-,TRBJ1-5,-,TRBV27,CASSLLGRPDQPQHF,TGTGCCAGCAGTTTATTGGGCAGACCAGATCAGCCCCAGCATTTT
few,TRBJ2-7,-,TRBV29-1,CSAEWRVDSYEQYF,TGCAGCGCCGAGTGGAGAGTCGACTCCTACGAGCAGTACTTC
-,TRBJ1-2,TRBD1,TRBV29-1,CSVPSTGSGYTF,TGCAGCGTACCCTCGACAGGGAGCGGCTACACCTTC
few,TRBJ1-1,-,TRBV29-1,CSASAGGFNTEAFF,TGCAGCGCCTCGGCGGGGGGTTTCAACACTGAAGCTTTCTTT
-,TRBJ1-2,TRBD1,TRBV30,CAWSEDTGATGYTF,TGTGCCTGGAGTGAGGACACAGGGGCAACTGGCTACACCTTC
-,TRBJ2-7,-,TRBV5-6,CASSRTLSYEQYF,TGTGCCAGCAGCCGGACACTTAGCTACGAGCAGTACTTC
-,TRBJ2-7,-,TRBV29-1,CSVVQGPYEQYF,TGCAGCGTTGTACAGGGACCTTACGAGCAGTACTTC
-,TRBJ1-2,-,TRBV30,CAWTPVVEGTRGYTF,TGTGCCTGGACCCCCGTGGTGGAGGGGACCCGTGGCTACACCTTC
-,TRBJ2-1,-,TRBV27,CASRRRDEQFF,TGTGCCAGCCGCAGGAGGGATGAGCAGTTCTTC
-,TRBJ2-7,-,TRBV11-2,CASSKPGPIYEQYF,TGTGCCAGCAGCAAACCGGGACCCATCTACGAGCAGTACTTC
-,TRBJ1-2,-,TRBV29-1,CSVDGPQPGGYTF,TGCAGCGTTGATGGCCCCCAGCCAGGAGGCTACACCTTC
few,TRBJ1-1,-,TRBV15,CATSRDRTIIEAFF,TGTGCCACCAGCAGAGACAGAACCATCATTGAAGCTTTCTTT
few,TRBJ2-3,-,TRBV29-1,CSVEDGDTQYF,TGCAGCGTTGAAGATGGGGATACGCAGTATTTT
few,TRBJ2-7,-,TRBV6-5,CASSYSGDSSYEQYF,TGTGCCAGCAGTTACTCGGGGGACTCCAGCTACGAGCAGTACTTC
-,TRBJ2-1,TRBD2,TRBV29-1,CSARLAGGLNEQFF,TGCAGCGCTCGACTAGCGGGAGGGTTAAATGAGCAGTTCTTC
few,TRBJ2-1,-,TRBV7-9,CASRPPTAALSSYNEQFF,TGTGCCAGCAGACCCCCCACCGCAGCGCTGAGCTCCTACAATGAGCAGTTCTTC
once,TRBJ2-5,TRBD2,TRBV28,CASSLWGTAGAQETQYF,TGTGCCAGCAGTTTATGGGGGACTGCGGGAGCACAAGAGACCCAGTACTTC
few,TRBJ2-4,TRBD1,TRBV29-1,CSVEDLRRTGENIQYF,TGCAGCGTTGAAGATCTTCGGAGGACAGGGGAAAACATTCAGTACTTC
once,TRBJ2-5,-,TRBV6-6,CASSYGQETQYF,TGTGCCAGCAGTTATGGGCAAGAGACCCAGTACTTC
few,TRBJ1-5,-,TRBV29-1,CSVVSGGNQPQHF,TGCAGCGTGGTTAGCGGGGGGAATCAGCCCCAGCATTTT
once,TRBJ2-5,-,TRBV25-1,CASSPGRDLETQYF,TGTGCCAGCAGTCCGGGGCGGGATCTGGAGACCCAGTACTTC
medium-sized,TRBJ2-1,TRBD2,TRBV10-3,CAIGGASGLDEQFF,TGTGCCATCGGTGGGGCTAGCGGGTTGGATGAGCAGTTCTTC
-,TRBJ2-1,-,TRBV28,CASSLGTLLNEQFF,TGTGCCAGCAGTTTAGGGACTCTCCTCAATGAGCAGTTCTTC
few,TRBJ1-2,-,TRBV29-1,CSVEDTIYGYTF,TGCAGCGTTGAAGACACAATCTATGGCTACACCTTC
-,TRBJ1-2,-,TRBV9,CASSPPLGSHSGYTF,TGTGCCAGCAGCCCCCCCCTGGGCAGCCACTCTGGCTACACCTTC
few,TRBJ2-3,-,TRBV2,CASSDPGGRTTDTQYF,TGTGCCAGCAGTGACCCAGGGGGGAGGACCACAGATACGCAGTATTTT
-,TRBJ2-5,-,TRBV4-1,CASSQERARGGETQYF,TGCGCCAGCAGCCAAGAAAGGGCCAGGGGGGGAGAGACCCAGTACTTC
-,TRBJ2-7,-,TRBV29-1,CSVEDVYSAHEQYF,TGCAGCGTTGAAGACGTGTACAGCGCCCACGAGCAGTACTTC
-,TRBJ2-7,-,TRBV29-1,CSVIQGSEQYF,TGCAGCGTTATACAGGGCAGCGAGCAGTACTTC
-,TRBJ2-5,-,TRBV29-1,CSVEDRGETQYF,TGCAGCGTTGAAGATCGGGGAGAGACCCAGTACTTC